This T cell receptor beta chain was recorded in a study of identical twins. Study-level findings and limits: Insertions were fewer in abundant cord blood beta clonotypes, whereas memory repertoires showed none of this pattern.

TCRdb itself ran the 5' RACE reads through MiXCR, one entry per CDR3 protein. The sample has approximately 260,000 distinct CDR3 sequences, about 9% seen once. A note on this clonotype: Its matching antigen is unknown.

In germline, CDR1 is SGHVS, CDR2 FNYEAQ. The CDR3 has 15 amino acids. V was pared by 4 bases and J by 6 bases, with 8 bases of the junction left unmatched. These data were also reused for a study on yellow fever vaccine responses in identical twins.

The sequenced material came from CD8+ T cells sorted from blood. This chain joins TRBV7-6 and TRBJ2-1; TRBD1 aligns across 8 bases. The clonotype comes from a woman under 30 in good health. CDR3 nucleotide sequence: TGTGCCAGCAGCTCAACCCTGACAGGGGTCAATGAGCAGTTCTTC. Encoded protein: CASSSTLTGVNEQFF. The whole variable domain, filled in from reference TRBV7-6 and TRBJ2-1, reads GAGVSQSPRYKVTKRGQDVALRCDPISGHVSLYWYRQALGQGPEFLTYFNYEAQQDKSGLPNDRFSAERPEGSISTLTIQRTEQRDSAMYRCASSSTLTGVNEQFFGPGTRLTVL.